The clone carrying this T cell receptor beta chain was recorded only once. Its antigen is unidentified. The germline V gene encodes CDR1 ENHRY and CDR2 SYGVKD. Trimming stripped 7 bases from V and 2 bases from J, with 14 bases between. The CDR3 contains 14 residues. This sample is drawn from a study of cytomegalovirus exposure and HLA in healthy donors. Whole-study results and caveats: Researchers counted around 170 TCR beta chains as cytomegalovirus-associated.

The PCR ran on 60 Vbeta and 13 Jbeta primers. Repertoires were generated with immunoSEQ multiplex PCR, while TCRdb's copy carries only in-frame clones and drops some. The sample lists over 120,000 clones; 77% were seen once. The source material was PBMCs. This clonotype was obtained from a male donor in good health and CMV-seronegative. The chain uses TRBV10-3 and TRBJ1-1, with D unclear. CDR3 bases: TGTGCCATCAAATCCCGGGAGACAAACACTGAAGCTTTCTTT. Amino acid sequence: CAIKSRETNTEAFF.